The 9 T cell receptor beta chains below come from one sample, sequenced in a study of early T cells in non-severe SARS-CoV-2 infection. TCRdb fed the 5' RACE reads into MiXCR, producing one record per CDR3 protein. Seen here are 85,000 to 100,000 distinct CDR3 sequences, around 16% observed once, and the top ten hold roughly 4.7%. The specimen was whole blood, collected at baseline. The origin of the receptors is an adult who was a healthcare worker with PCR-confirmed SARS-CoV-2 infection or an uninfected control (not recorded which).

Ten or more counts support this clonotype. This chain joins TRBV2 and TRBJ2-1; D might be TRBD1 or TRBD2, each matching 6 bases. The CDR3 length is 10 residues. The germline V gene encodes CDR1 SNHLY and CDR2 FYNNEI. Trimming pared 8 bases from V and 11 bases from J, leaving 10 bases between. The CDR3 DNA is TGTGCCAGCGGGGGGACAAAGCAGTTCTTC. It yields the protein CASGGTKQFF.

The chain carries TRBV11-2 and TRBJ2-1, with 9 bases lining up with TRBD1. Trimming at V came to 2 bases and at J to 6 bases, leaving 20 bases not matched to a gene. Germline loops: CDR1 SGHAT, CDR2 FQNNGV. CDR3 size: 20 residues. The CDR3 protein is CASSLRPPTDRGILSNEQFF. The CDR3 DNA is TGTGCCAGCAGCTTAAGGCCACCAACCGACAGGGGGATACTCAGCAATGAGCAGTTCTTC. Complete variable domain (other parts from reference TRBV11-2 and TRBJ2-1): EAGVAQSPRYKIIEKRQSVAFWCNPISGHATLYWYQQILGQGPKLLIQFQNNGVVDDSQLPKDRFSAERLKGVDSTLKIQPAKLEDSAVYLCASSLRPPTDRGILSNEQFFGPGTRLTVL.

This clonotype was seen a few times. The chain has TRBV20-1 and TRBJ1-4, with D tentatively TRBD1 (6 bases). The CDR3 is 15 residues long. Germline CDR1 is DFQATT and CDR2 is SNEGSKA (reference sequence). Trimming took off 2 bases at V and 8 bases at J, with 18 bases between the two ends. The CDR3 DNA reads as TGCAGTGCTAGAAGAGCGGACAGTTTTCGCGAAAAACTGTTTTTT. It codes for CSARRADSFREKLFF.

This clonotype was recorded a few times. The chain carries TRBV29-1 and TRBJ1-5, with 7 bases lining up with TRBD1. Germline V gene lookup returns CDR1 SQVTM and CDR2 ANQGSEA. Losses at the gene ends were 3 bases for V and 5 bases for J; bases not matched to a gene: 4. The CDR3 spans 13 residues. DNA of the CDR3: TGCAGCGTTGAGACAGGGAATGATCAGCCCCAGCATTTT. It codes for CSVETGNDQPQHF.

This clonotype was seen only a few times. For the CDR3, the DNA is TGTGCCAGCAGCGTCGGTCTGGCAGGGAACGAAAAACTGTTTTTT. Its translation is CASSVGLAGNEKLFF. The rearrangement uses TRBV7-9 and TRBJ1-4, with D possibly being TRBD1 (5 bases). Trimming removed 5 bases at V and 8 bases at J, with 18 bases between. From germline, CDR1 is SEHNR and CDR2 FQNEAQ (reference sequence). The CDR3 is made up of 15 amino acids.

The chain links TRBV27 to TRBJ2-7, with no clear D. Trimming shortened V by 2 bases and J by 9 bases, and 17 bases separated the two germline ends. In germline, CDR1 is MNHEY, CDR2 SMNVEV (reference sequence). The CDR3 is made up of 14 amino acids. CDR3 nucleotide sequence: TGTGCCAGCAGTTTAGCAGGTTCGAGTACGGGGCAGTACTTC. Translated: CASSLAGSSTGQYF.

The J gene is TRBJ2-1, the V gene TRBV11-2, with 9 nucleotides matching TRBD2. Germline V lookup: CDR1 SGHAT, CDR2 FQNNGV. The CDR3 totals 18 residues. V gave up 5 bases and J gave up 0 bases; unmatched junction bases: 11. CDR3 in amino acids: CASSTSRLADSSYNEQFF. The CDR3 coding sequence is TGTGCCAGCAGCACATCCAGACTAGCGGATAGCTCCTACAATGAGCAGTTCTTC.

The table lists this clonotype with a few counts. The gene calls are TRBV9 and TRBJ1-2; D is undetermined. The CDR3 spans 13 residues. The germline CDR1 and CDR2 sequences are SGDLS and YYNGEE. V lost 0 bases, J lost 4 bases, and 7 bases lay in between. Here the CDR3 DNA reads TGTGCCAGCAGCGTAGTAGAGGGCTATGGCTACACCTTC. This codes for CASSVVEGYGYTF.

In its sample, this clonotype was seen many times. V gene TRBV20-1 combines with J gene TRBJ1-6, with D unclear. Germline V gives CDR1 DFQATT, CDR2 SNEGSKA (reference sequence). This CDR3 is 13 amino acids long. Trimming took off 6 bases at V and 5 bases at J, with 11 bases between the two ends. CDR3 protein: CSAETENNSPLHF. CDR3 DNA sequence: TGCAGTGCCGAGACCGAGAATAATTCACCCCTCCACTTT.